Listed below are T cell receptor beta chains from one sample, sequenced in a study of blood T cell repertoires in COVID-19. Produced via immunoSEQ multiplex PCR; TCRdb's table is partial and in-frame only. The data hold a few hundred thousand clones, with about nine tenths observed a single time. The sample consisted of PBMCs or T cells enriched from blood (not recorded which). Source of these receptors: a man aged 25 to 45 who had recovered from COVID-19. Both conserved end residues are part of each CDR3. The D gene is left open where the match is weak. Expanded clones get a size class; other rows say once, few or many, or leave the size out.

clone_size: -
d_call: -
v_call: TRBV5-1
j_call: TRBJ2-7
cdr3_aa: CASSLIDRTYEQYF
cdr3_nt: TGCGCCAGCAGCTTAATAGACAGAACCTACGAGCAGTACTTC

clone_size: -
d_call: -
v_call: TRBV2
j_call: TRBJ2-5
cdr3_aa: CASSDPLARQETQYF
cdr3_nt: TGTGCCAGCAGTGATCCCCTCGCGAGACAAGAGACCCAGTACTTC

clone_size: -
d_call: TRBD2
v_call: TRBV7-2
j_call: TRBJ2-1
cdr3_aa: CASSPPGLAGLEQFF
cdr3_nt: TGTGCCAGCAGCCCACCGGGACTAGCGGGGCTTGAGCAGTTCTTC

clone_size: -
d_call: -
v_call: TRBV19
j_call: TRBJ2-1
cdr3_aa: CASSISAGKVKFF
cdr3_nt: TGTGCCAGTAGTATATCGGCGGGAAAGGTTAAGTTCTTC

clone_size: -
d_call: TRBD1
v_call: TRBV6-5
j_call: TRBJ1-1
cdr3_aa: CATQGVSNTEAFF
cdr3_nt: TGTGCCACCCAGGGGGTTTCGAACACTGAAGCTTTCTTT

clone_size: few
d_call: -
v_call: TRBV4-1
j_call: TRBJ1-1
cdr3_aa: CASSHYSNRMNTEAFF
cdr3_nt: TGCGCCAGCAGCCATTACTCCAACAGGATGAACACTGAAGCTTTCTTT

clone_size: -
d_call: -
v_call: TRBV7-8
j_call: TRBJ2-7
cdr3_aa: CASSKAPRDRGEQYF
cdr3_nt: TGTGCCAGCAGCAAGGCACCGCGGGACAGAGGGGAGCAGTACTTC

clone_size: -
d_call: -
v_call: TRBV10-3
j_call: TRBJ2-2
cdr3_aa: CATAFLASNTGELFF
cdr3_nt: TGTGCCACCGCCTTTCTAGCATCGAACACCGGGGAGCTGTTTTTT

clone_size: -
d_call: TRBD1
v_call: TRBV27
j_call: TRBJ2-5
cdr3_aa: CASSGGQGWETQYF
cdr3_nt: TGTGCCAGCAGTGGGGGACAGGGATGGGAGACCCAGTACTTC

clone_size: -
d_call: -
v_call: TRBV9
j_call: TRBJ2-5
cdr3_aa: CASSDLASETQYF
cdr3_nt: TGTGCCAGCAGCGACCTAGCGTCAGAGACCCAGTACTTC

clone_size: -
d_call: -
v_call: TRBV18
j_call: TRBJ2-3
cdr3_aa: CASSGGDTQYF
cdr3_nt: TGTGCCAGCTCAGGGGGCGATACGCAGTATTTT

clone_size: -
d_call: -
v_call: TRBV28
j_call: TRBJ1-2
cdr3_aa: CASSVPRGNYYGYTF
cdr3_nt: TGTGCCAGCAGTGTACCGAGGGGGAACTACTATGGCTACACCTTC

clone_size: -
d_call: -
v_call: TRBV24-1
j_call: TRBJ1-2
cdr3_aa: CATSDPGQSYGYTF
cdr3_nt: TGTGCCACCAGTGACCCCGGACAGTCGTATGGCTACACCTTC

clone_size: -
d_call: -
v_call: TRBV24-1
j_call: TRBJ1-2
cdr3_aa: CATSEDTNYGYTF
cdr3_nt: TGTGCCACCAGTGAGGACACCAATTATGGCTACACCTTC

clone_size: once
d_call: TRBD2
v_call: TRBV6-2/TRBV6-3
j_call: TRBJ2-3
cdr3_aa: CASSYSMTSGRYTDTQYF
cdr3_nt: TGTGCCAGCAGTTACTCAATGACTAGCGGGCGTTACACAGATACGCAGTATTTT

clone_size: -
d_call: -
v_call: TRBV12-3/TRBV12-4
j_call: TRBJ1-2
cdr3_aa: CASSLSGYGGYTF
cdr3_nt: TGTGCCAGCAGTTTATCAGGGTACGGTGGCTACACCTTC

clone_size: -
d_call: TRBD1
v_call: TRBV27
j_call: TRBJ2-5
cdr3_aa: CASSEKTGPRQETQYF
cdr3_nt: TGTGCCAGCAGTGAAAAGACAGGGCCCCGCCAGGAGACCCAGTACTTC

clone_size: -
d_call: TRBD2
v_call: TRBV7-9
j_call: TRBJ2-7
cdr3_aa: CASSLGEGGRRSYEQYF
cdr3_nt: TGTGCCAGCAGCTTAGGGGAGGGCGGGAGGAGGTCCTACGAGCAGTACTTC

clone_size: -
d_call: -
v_call: TRBV7-2
j_call: TRBJ1-2
cdr3_aa: CASSLEGHSAGGYTF
cdr3_nt: TGTGCCAGCAGCTTAGAGGGACACTCCGCCGGGGGCTACACCTTC

clone_size: -
d_call: -
v_call: TRBV27
j_call: TRBJ2-7
cdr3_aa: CASSLFGGASGEQYF
cdr3_nt: TGTGCCAGCAGTTTATTCGGGGGAGCGTCGGGCGAGCAGTACTTC

clone_size: -
d_call: TRBD1
v_call: TRBV12-3/TRBV12-4
j_call: TRBJ1-1
cdr3_aa: CASGDRGTEAFF
cdr3_nt: TGTGCCAGCGGGGACAGGGGTACTGAAGCTTTCTTT

clone_size: once
d_call: -
v_call: TRBV11-3
j_call: TRBJ2-2
cdr3_aa: CASSANANTGELFF
cdr3_nt: TGTGCCAGCAGCGCTAATGCGAACACCGGGGAGCTGTTTTTT

clone_size: few
d_call: -
v_call: TRBV3-1/TRBV3-2
j_call: TRBJ2-1
cdr3_aa: CASSLPTGTGEQFF
cdr3_nt: TGTGCCAGCAGCCTCCCTACAGGGACGGGTGAGCAGTTCTTC

clone_size: once
d_call: -
v_call: TRBV5-5
j_call: TRBJ1-1
cdr3_aa: CASSFGGGDTEAFF
cdr3_nt: TGTGCCAGCAGCTTTGGTGGGGGGGACACTGAAGCTTTCTTT

clone_size: -
d_call: -
v_call: TRBV13
j_call: TRBJ2-7
cdr3_aa: CASSIYYEQYF
cdr3_nt: TGTGCCAGCAGCATATACTACGAGCAGTACTTC